These 30 T cell receptor beta chains were sequenced from one sample in a study of cytomegalovirus exposure and HLA in healthy donors. PCR was performed using 60 Vbeta and 13 Jbeta primers. The protocol was immunoSEQ multiplex PCR, while the TCRdb copy is restricted to in-frame clones and leaves out a portion. The profile shows 200,000 to 250,000 clones, 85% to 90% of them singletons. The material sequenced was PBMCs. The receptors come from a human donor in good health.

V and J are TRBV2 and TRBJ2-3, with TRBD1 as a possible D gene (5 bases). CDR1 and CDR2 (germline): SNHLY, FYNNEI. This CDR3 is built from 14 residues. V was shortened by 7 bases and J by 2 bases, with 13 bases between the two germline ends. The CDR3 sequence is CASTRVDNTDTQYF. Written as DNA, the CDR3 is TGTGCCAGCACCAGGGTAGATAACACAGATACGCAGTATTTT.

V is TRBV5-1 and J is TRBJ2-7; 9 bases are a match to TRBD2. The germline gives CDR1 SGHRS, CDR2 YFSETQ. The CDR3 has 15 amino acids. Unmatched junction bases numbered 6, after V lost 3 bases and J lost 2 bases. CDR3 in DNA: TGCGCCAGCAGCTGGGGTAGCGGGAGTACCTACGAGCAGTACTTC. Its translation: CASSWGSGSTYEQYF.

V usage is TRBV10-3 and J usage is TRBJ2-5; perhaps TRBD2 as D (6 bases). V was cut by 0 bases and J by 5 bases, with 10 bases left in between. This CDR3 is built from 14 residues. The germline CDR1 and CDR2 sequences are ENHRY and SYGVKD. CDR3 bases: TGTGCCATCAGTGAGTCTACTAGCTCCGAGACCCAGTACTTC. It translates to CAISESTSSETQYF.

The chain has TRBV7-2 and TRBJ2-7, with 8 bases identical to TRBD2. The V gene end was trimmed by 5 bases and the J gene end by 3 bases; junction bases not matched to a gene: 9. CDR1 is SGHTA, CDR2 FQGNSA, per germline. The CDR3 loop spans 15 amino acids. The CDR3 bases are TGTGCCAGCAGCCCGGGGGGGGGTAGCGGCTACGAGCAGTACTTC. Translating it yields CASSPGGGSGYEQYF.

V gene TRBV6-6 combines with J gene TRBJ2-3, with 8 positions matching TRBD2. With V trimmed by 5 bases and J by 9 bases, 13 bases remained unmatched. CDR1 and CDR2 from the germline V gene are MNHNY and SVGAGI (reference sequence). The CDR3 runs to 15 residues. CDR3 nucleotide sequence: TGTGCCAGCAGTGACCACCTACTAGCGGTCAGGACGCAGTATTTT. Amino acid sequence: CASSDHLLAVRTQYF.

The chain is built from TRBV28 and TRBJ2-7; D is unresolved. In germline, CDR1 is MDHEN, CDR2 SYDVKM. The CDR3 runs 11 residues. Trimming removed 2 bases from V and 6 bases from J, with 5 bases in between. The DNA for the CDR3 is TGTGCCAGCAGTTTAGGGCGCGAGCAGTACTTC. This codes for CASSLGREQYF.

The chain uses TRBV5-5 and TRBJ1-5, with no clear D. Trimming removed 5 bases from V and 0 bases from J, with 18 bases in between. Germline lookup yields CDR1 SGHKS and CDR2 YYEKEE (reference sequence). The CDR3 length is 17 residues. This chain's CDR3 is CASRFSEGGNSNQPQHF. DNA of the CDR3: TGTGCCAGCAGGTTCTCGGAGGGCGGGAATAGCAATCAGCCCCAGCATTTT.

The gene calls are TRBV2 and TRBJ2-1; D is uncertain. Germline CDR1 reads SNHLY; CDR2 reads FYNNEI. V was clipped by 3 bases and J by 3 bases, with 3 bases between them. The length of the CDR3 is 12 residues. The DNA for the CDR3 is TGTGCCAGCAGTGACAGCTACAATGAGCAGTTCTTC. This translates into CASSDSYNEQFF.

The rearrangement links TRBV5-1 to TRBJ2-5, with TRBD2 identical over 8 bases. V was pared by 0 bases and J by 2 bases, with 6 bases of the junction left unmatched. This CDR3 has 16 amino acids. Germline CDR1 and CDR2: SGHRS and YFSETQ. CDR3: CASSLATSGLQETQYF. CDR3 in DNA: TGCGCCAGCAGCTTGGCCACTAGCGGACTTCAAGAGACCCAGTACTTC.

The rearrangement links TRBV6-5 to TRBJ1-1, with D possibly being TRBD1 (5 bases). The germline gives CDR1 MNHEY, CDR2 SVGAGI. CDR3 size: 12 residues. CDR3: CAVSTGNTEAFF. The CDR3 nucleotides are TGTGCTGTATCTACAGGGAACACTGAAGCTTTCTTT.

This chain uses TRBV7-2 with TRBJ2-6; D perhaps matches TRBD2 (7 bases). This CDR3 contains 16 residues. V was trimmed by 11 bases and J by 4 bases, leaving 21 bases between them. In germline, CDR1 is SGHTA, CDR2 FQGNSA. The CDR3, as DNA: TGTGCCGGCTCCGGCAGGGGAGGGTCCGGGGCCAACGTCCTGACTTTC. Amino acid sequence: CAGSGRGGSGANVLTF. The whole variable domain, filled in from reference TRBV7-2 and TRBJ2-6, reads GAGVSQSPSNKVTEKGKDVELRCDPISGHTALYWYRQSLGQGLEFLIYFQGNSAPDKSGLPSDRFSAERTGGSVSTLTIQRTQQEDSAVYLCAGSGRGGSGANVLTFGAGSRLTVL.

The chain employs TRBV6-6 and TRBJ2-5; 7 bases line up with TRBD1. V lost 4 bases and J lost 5; bases outside the gene matches: 10. The CDR3 covers 15 residues. The V gene's germline CDR1 is MNHNY and CDR2 SVGAGI (reference sequence). The CDR3 nucleotides are TGTGCCAGCAGTTTGGTGAAAGGGGGCTATGAGACCCAGTACTTC. Its translation is CASSLVKGGYETQYF.

A few counts support this clone. The chain combines TRBV19 with TRBJ2-3; D is perhaps TRBD2 (5 bases). The CDR3 consists of 15 residues. The germline V and J ends were trimmed by 6 bases and 1 base, with 14 bases remaining between them. The V gene's germline CDR1 is LNHDA and CDR2 SQIVND (reference sequence). CDR3: CASRVGARGTDTQYF. The CDR3 DNA follows: TGTGCCAGTAGGGTGGGAGCTCGGGGCACAGATACGCAGTATTTT.

Regarding this clone: At one of its ends the junction is not consistent with the germline gene, which may arise from a read error. This chain uses TRBV7-7 with TRBJ2-5; 9 bases align to TRBD1. The CDR3 loop spans 14 amino acids. Germline assignment: CDR1 SSHAT and CDR2 FNYEAQ (reference sequence). CDR3 nucleotides: TGTGCTAGCAGCGCGCGGGGACAGGGAGAGACCCAGTACTTC. It is translated as CASSARGQGETQYF.

The rearrangement links TRBV10-2 to TRBJ2-7; D call uncertain. Trimming shortened V by 6 bases and J by 4 bases, and 10 bases separated the two germline ends. Germline assignment: CDR1 WSHSY and CDR2 SAAADI. The CDR3 is 12 residues long. CDR3 DNA sequence: TGCGCCAGCAGCGCCGAGTGGTACGAGCAGTACTTC. Translation: CASSAEWYEQYF.

This clone was counted ten times or more. The V call is TRBV19, the J call TRBJ1-2, with 9 nucleotides matching TRBD1. The CDR3 loop spans 14 amino acids. V was pared by 3 bases and J by 8 bases, with 7 bases of the junction left unmatched. Germline CDR1 and CDR2: LNHDA and SQIVND (reference sequence). The CDR3 region is CASSITRTGDGYTF. CDR3 bases: TGTGCCAGTAGTATTACGAGGACAGGGGACGGCTACACCTTC.

As to this clone: The junction does not match germline at one end; this may be a read error. The CDR3 coding sequence is TGTGCCAGCAGTGGGGACAGCCTAACCTATGTCTACACCTTC. Its translation is CASSGDSLTYVYTF. The V and J genes are TRBV6-5 and TRBJ1-2; 7 bases are a match to TRBD1. The CDR3 contains 14 residues. The germline V gene encodes CDR1 MNHEY and CDR2 SVGAGI.

V and J are TRBV10-1 and TRBJ1-4, with D perhaps TRBD1 (5 bases). This CDR3 is 15 amino acids long. CDR1 and CDR2 (germline): WNHNN, SYGVQD (reference sequence). Trimming cost V 1 base and J 4 bases, with 10 bases left between them. This chain's CDR3 is CASSEFGGSNEKLFF. The CDR3, as DNA: TGCGCCAGCAGTGAGTTCGGGGGAAGTAATGAAAAACTGTTTTTT.

The chain employs TRBV6-1 and TRBJ2-7; 11 nucleotides match TRBD2. V lost 7 bases, J lost 6 bases, and 8 bases stayed unmatched. Germline lookup yields CDR1 MNHNS and CDR2 SASEGT. The CDR3 runs 14 residues. In DNA form, the CDR3 reads TGTGCCAGCATGAGGGGACTAGCGGAGGCCGAGCAGTACTTC. Translation: CASMRGLAEAEQYF.

Written as DNA, the CDR3 is TGTGCCAGCACCCACTCGCCACAGGGGTATGGCTACACCTTC. The encoded protein is CASTHSPQGYGYTF. This chain uses TRBV28 with TRBJ1-2; 7 nucleotides line up with TRBD1. The CDR3 is 14 amino acids. With 7 bases clipped from V and 5 bases from J, the junction kept 10 bases outside the gene matches. Germline V gene sequence: CDR1 MDHEN, CDR2 SYDVKM.

V is TRBV5-1 and J is TRBJ2-7; weak D call: TRBD1 (5 bases). The CDR3 runs to 13 residues. The germline CDR1 and CDR2 sequences are SGHRS and YFSETQ. V was clipped by 4 bases and J by 4 bases, with 12 bases between them. The CDR3 spells CASSLNSGYEQYF. CDR3 nucleotide sequence: TGCGCCAGCAGCCTTAATTCAGGGTACGAGCAGTACTTC.

In the case of this clone: A read error may produce the germline difference seen at one junction end. This chain links TRBV30 with TRBJ1-2; TRBD1 might be the D (6 bases). Germline V gives CDR1 GTSNPN, CDR2 SVGIG (reference sequence). The CDR3 is made up of 10 amino acids. In nucleotides, the CDR3 is TGTGCCTGGAGTGTACGACAGGACCACTTC. It yields the protein CAWSVRQDHF.

The chain combines TRBV7-9 with TRBJ2-3; no reliable D call. V dropped 1 base and J dropped 10 bases, with 9 bases sitting between them. Germline V gene data show CDR1 as SEHNR and CDR2 as FQNEAQ (reference sequence). CDR3 length: 12 residues. This CDR3 is CASSLVPGAQYF. CDR3 nucleotide sequence: TGTGCCAGCAGCTTAGTCCCGGGTGCGCAGTATTTT.

The rearrangement uses TRBV9 and TRBJ2-5, with 9 bases fitting TRBD2. The junction had 2 bases not matched to a gene; V was cut back by 6 bases and J by 5 bases. The V gene's germline CDR1 is SGDLS and CDR2 YYNGEE. The CDR3 totals 12 residues. The CDR3 here is CASNAGGETQYF. Here the CDR3 DNA reads TGTGCCAGCAACGCGGGAGGGGAGACCCAGTACTTC.

This rearrangement joins TRBV29-1 to TRBJ1-1; D might be TRBD1 (5 bases). The germline V gene encodes CDR1 SQVTM and CDR2 ANQGSEA. Trimming pared 5 bases from V and 4 bases from J, leaving 14 bases between. This CDR3 has 13 residues. CDR3 sequence (DNA): TGCAGCGTTATCCAGGGCTTCGGCACTGAAGCTTTCTTT. Residues: CSVIQGFGTEAFF.

The J gene is TRBJ2-2, the V gene TRBV9; TRBD2 might be the D (5 bases). Trimming took 0 bases from V and 5 from J, leaving 14 bases between them. The CDR3 runs 16 residues. Germline V CDR1 and CDR2: SGDLS, YYNGEE. DNA for the CDR3: TGTGCCAGCAGCGTAGACGAGGGAACGACTACCGGGGAGCTGTTTTTT. Translating it yields CASSVDEGTTTGELFF.

The chain combines TRBV27 with TRBJ2-6; tentative D call: TRBD1 (6 bases). CDR1 is MNHEY, CDR2 SMNVEV, per germline (reference sequence). V was trimmed by 4 bases and J by 3 bases, leaving 16 bases between them. The length of the CDR3 is 17 residues. CDR3 amino acids: CASSSPDSDHGANVLTF. The CDR3 nucleotides are TGTGCCAGCAGTTCCCCGGACAGCGATCATGGGGCCAACGTCCTGACTTTC.

J is TRBJ2-7 and V is TRBV7-2; no clear D. V lost 4 bases, J lost 2 bases, and 9 bases lay in between. The CDR3 has 13 residues. CDR1 SGHTA and CDR2 FQGNSA come from the germline V gene. CDR3 residues: CASSSLPTYEQYF. The CDR3 DNA sequence: TGTGCCAGCAGCTCACTCCCGACCTACGAGCAGTACTTC. The whole variable domain, remainder taken from reference TRBV7-2 and TRBJ2-7, is GAGVSQSPSNKVTEKGKDVELRCDPISGHTALYWYRQSLGQGLEFLIYFQGNSAPDKSGLPSDRFSAERTGGSVSTLTIQRTQQEDSAVYLCASSSLPTYEQYFGPGTRLTVT.

This chain joins TRBV27 and TRBJ2-7; 9 nucleotides agree with TRBD1. The J segment lost 6 bases and the V segment lost 4 bases, leaving 13 bases of the junction unmatched. This CDR3 has 16 amino acids. Germline V gives CDR1 MNHEY, CDR2 SMNVEV (reference sequence). The CDR3 sequence: CASSSQPGQGESEQYF. CDR3 sequence (DNA): TGTGCCAGCAGTTCCCAGCCGGGACAGGGAGAGAGCGAGCAGTACTTC.

As to this clone: Mismatch with germline at one junction end may stem from a read error. V gene TRBV7-7 combines with J gene TRBJ2-5, with TRBD2 matching 14 bases. Germline CDR1 SSHAT, CDR2 FNYEAQ (reference sequence). The CDR3 runs 16 residues. The CDR3 loop reads CASSETSGRAQETQYF. Here the CDR3 DNA reads TGTGCTAGCAGCGAGACTAGCGGGAGGGCTCAGGAGACCCAGTACTTC.